Shown below are 26 T cell receptor beta chains from a single sample sequenced in a study of CD8 T cells in ankylosing spondylitis. TCRdb reanalysed the 5' RACE reads using MiXCR and keeps one entry per CDR3 protein. The sample yields about 220,000 distinct CDR3 sequences, roughly a tenth seen once. Sample: blood, either unsorted or a sorted T cell fraction (not recorded which). The receptors shown here come from a male donor with ankylosing spondylitis or in good health (not recorded which).

This clonotype was detected a few times. J is TRBJ1-1 and V is TRBV29-1; D perhaps matches TRBD1 (5 bases). Germline CDR1 is SQVTM and CDR2 is ANQGSEA. V was trimmed by 4 bases and J by 4 bases, leaving 13 bases between them. This CDR3 contains 13 residues. CDR3 region: CSVVSWGGTEAFF. The CDR3 DNA reads as TGCAGCGTTGTGTCTTGGGGGGGCACTGAAGCTTTCTTT.

This clonotype was counted at least ten times. The chain has TRBV6-1 and TRBJ2-7; 14 bases agree with TRBD2. Trimming cost V 6 bases and J 7 bases; bases outside gene matches: 8. CDR3 size: 15 residues. Per germline, CDR1 MNHNS and CDR2 SASEGT. CDR3 in DNA: TGTGCCAGCAGCGTACGGACTAGCGGGGGGCTAGAGCAGTACTTC. This codes for CASSVRTSGGLEQYF.

This clonotype has at least ten counts. The rearrangement links TRBV7-6 to TRBJ2-1; 9 bases line up with TRBD2. The CDR3 covers 15 residues. V was clipped by 5 bases and J by 6 bases; unmatched bases: 8. CDR1 is SGHVS, CDR2 FNYEAQ, per germline. CDR3 coding DNA: TGTGCCAGCAGCAAGGGGGGGACTAGCAGCAATGAGCAGTTCTTC. This gives the protein CASSKGGTSSNEQFF.

A few counts support this clonotype. The rearrangement joins TRBV5-1 to TRBJ2-1; TRBD1 aligns across 11 bases. The CDR3 is 16 residues long. V lost 1 base and J lost 2; bases outside the gene matches: 2. Germline values: CDR1 SGHRS, CDR2 YFSETQ. The DNA for the CDR3 is TGCGCCAGCAGCTTGCAGGGACAGGGGGCCTACAATGAGCAGTTCTTC. Amino acids: CASSLQGQGAYNEQFF. Full variable domain (missing parts from reference TRBV5-1 and TRBJ2-1): KAGVTQTPRYLIKTRGQQVTLSCSPISGHRSVSWYQQTPGQGLQFLFEYFSETQRNKGNFPGRFSGRQFSNSRSEMNVSTLELGDSALYLCASSLQGQGAYNEQFFGPGTRLTVL.

This clonotype was counted only a few times. A much larger clone differs from this one at a single base, so this may be a read error. The J gene is TRBJ2-5, the V gene TRBV5-1; D is undetermined. In germline, CDR1 is SGHRS, CDR2 YFSETQ. The V gene lost 0 bases and the J gene lost 5 bases, with 8 bases spanning the gap. The CDR3 length is 13 residues. The CDR3 loop is CASSLAGWETQYF. The CDR3 nucleotides are TGCGCCAGCAGCTTGGCCGGATGGGAGACCCAGTACTTC.

Ten or more counts support this clonotype. V usage is TRBV7-2 and J usage is TRBJ1-2; no definite D call. Germline lookup yields CDR1 SGHTA and CDR2 FQGNSA. Trimming cost V 2 bases and J 8 bases, with 6 bases left between them. CDR3 size: 11 residues. The CDR3 DNA reads TGTGCCAGCAGCTTAACCTACGGCTACACCTTC. The encoded protein is CASSLTYGYTF.

The chain recombines TRBV20-1 with TRBJ2-7; D gene uncertain. Trimming took off 4 bases at V and 0 bases at J, with 10 bases between the two ends. There are 13 residues in the CDR3. Germline V CDR1 and CDR2: DFQATT, SNEGSKA (reference sequence). CDR3 residues: CSAIPGPSYEQYF. CDR3 DNA sequence: TGCAGTGCTATCCCGGGCCCCTCCTACGAGCAGTACTTC.

This chain joins TRBV12-3 or TRBV12-4 and TRBJ2-3; D unclear. Trimming cost V 3 bases and J 0 bases, with 10 bases left between them. CDR3 size: 15 residues. Here the CDR3 reads CASSFQGSSTDTQYF. Written as DNA, the CDR3 is TGTGCCAGCAGTTTCCAAGGGTCTAGCACAGATACGCAGTATTTT.

This clonotype showed up many times. V usage is TRBV4-2 and J usage is TRBJ2-7, with D uncertain. V was pared by 1 base and J by 2 bases, with 6 bases between. Germline V lookup: CDR1 LGHNA, CDR2 YNFKEQ. This CDR3 has 13 residues. The CDR3 coding sequence is TGTGCCAGCAGCCAAGCTGGGCCCTACGAGCAGTACTTC. Translation gives CASSQAGPYEQYF.

This clonotype was observed many times. V gene TRBV3-1 combines with J gene TRBJ2-3; tentatively, D is TRBD2 (6 bases). The V end lost 5 bases, the J end lost 5 bases, and 14 bases lay between the germline ends. CDR3 length: 14 residues. In germline, CDR1 is LGHDT, CDR2 YNNKEL (reference sequence). This CDR3 reads CASSSRAGGDTQYF. For the CDR3, the DNA is TGTGCCAGCAGCTCCAGGGCCGGGGGAGATACGCAGTATTTT.

This clonotype was detected many times. V gene TRBV6-5 combines with J gene TRBJ2-7; 10 nucleotides match TRBD2. The CDR3 totals 14 residues. J gave up 6 bases and V 2 bases, and 4 bases lay outside the gene matches. The V gene's germline CDR1 is MNHEY and CDR2 SVGAGI. CDR3 amino acids: CASSYGGLASEQYF. CDR3 in DNA: TGTGCCAGCAGTTACGGGGGACTAGCGAGCGAGCAGTACTTC.

This clonotype has at least ten counts. The chain combines TRBV6-5 with TRBJ2-7; tentative D call: TRBD2 (6 bases). Deletions cut 0 bases from V and 4 bases from J, with 13 bases between. Germline V CDR1 and CDR2: MNHEY, SVGAGI. The CDR3 consists of 15 residues. The CDR3 protein is CASSYSVIGTYEQYF. The CDR3 DNA follows: TGTGCCAGCAGTTACTCGGTGATAGGGACTTACGAGCAGTACTTC.

This clonotype was counted a few times. V and J are TRBV5-1 and TRBJ2-7; tentatively, D is TRBD1 (6 bases). Germline values: CDR1 SGHRS, CDR2 YFSETQ. Trimming took 0 bases from V and 2 from J, leaving 12 bases between them. The CDR3 is 15 amino acids. The CDR3 reads CASSLDPTGTYEQYF. CDR3 nucleotide sequence: TGCGCCAGCAGCTTGGATCCTACAGGGACCTACGAGCAGTACTTC.

This clonotype was seen at least ten times. The chain joins TRBV29-1 to TRBJ1-1, with D possibly matching TRBD1 (5 bases). Germline V lookup: CDR1 SQVTM, CDR2 ANQGSEA. Trimming took 3 bases from V and 2 from J, leaving 7 bases between them. The CDR3 is 12 residues long. The DNA of the CDR3 is TGCAGCGTTGACCAGGGCAACACTGAAGCTTTCTTT. As protein: CSVDQGNTEAFF.

This clonotype was seen at least ten times. This chain links TRBV9 with TRBJ2-3, with 12 positions matching TRBD2. The germline gives CDR1 SGDLS, CDR2 YYNGEE. This CDR3 is built from 17 residues. The V gene end was trimmed by 0 bases and the J gene end by 5 bases; junction bases not matched to a gene: 7. The CDR3 DNA sequence: TGTGCCAGCAGCGTAGAGCTAGCGGGGGGGCGAAGAGATACGCAGTATTTT. It codes for CASSVELAGGRRDTQYF.

At least ten counts were recorded for this clonotype. The chain joins TRBV20-1 to TRBJ2-5; D possibly corresponds to TRBD1 (6 bases). The ends were cut back, 0 bases at V and 8 bases at J, with 16 bases in the middle. Per germline, CDR1 DFQATT and CDR2 SNEGSKA (reference sequence). There are 14 residues in the CDR3. This chain's CDR3 is CSARDQGPWGTQYF. The CDR3 bases are TGCAGTGCTAGAGATCAGGGGCCCTGGGGAACCCAGTACTTC.

This clonotype occurred many times. The chain combines TRBV29-1 with TRBJ2-3; 9 nucleotides align to TRBD2. Trimming cost V 4 bases and J 0 bases; bases outside gene matches: 14. The germline gives CDR1 SQVTM, CDR2 ANQGSEA. The CDR3 totals 18 residues. In DNA, the CDR3 is TGCAGCGTTGTTTATTCGAGCGGGGGGATTGATAGCACAGATACGCAGTATTTT. It yields the protein CSVVYSSGGIDSTDTQYF.

This clonotype was detected many times. The chain couples TRBV5-6 to TRBJ1-2; TRBD1 matches 9 bases. CDR1 is SGHDT and CDR2 is YYEEEE in the germline V gene. V lost 3 bases and J lost 8; bases outside the gene matches: 8. The CDR3 consists of 14 residues. CDR3 in DNA: TGTGCCAGCAGCTCAGCCGGGACAGGGCTCGGCTACACCTTC. Its translation: CASSSAGTGLGYTF.

This clonotype was seen repeatedly, ten times or more. This chain uses TRBV7-9 with TRBJ2-1; TRBD2 agrees at 8 bases. With 5 bases clipped from V and 6 bases from J, the junction kept 3 bases outside the gene matches. From germline, CDR1 is SEHNR and CDR2 FQNEAQ (reference sequence). This CDR3 contains 13 residues. The CDR3 nucleotides are TGTGCCAGCAGCGACGGACTAGCCAATGAGCAGTTCTTC. Amino acid sequence: CASSDGLANEQFF. The variable domain in full, with the rest retrieved from reference TRBV7-9 and TRBJ2-1, is DTGVSQNPRHKITKRGQNVTFRCDPISEHNRLYWYRQTLGQGPEFLTYFQNEAQLEKSRLLSDRFSAERPKGSFSTLEIQRTEQGDSAMYLCASSDGLANEQFFGPGTRLTVL.

This clonotype was recorded at least ten times. V and J are TRBV2 and TRBJ2-7, with TRBD1 matching 7 bases. The J segment lost 3 bases and the V segment lost 8 bases, leaving 7 bases of the junction unmatched. Germline V gives CDR1 SNHLY, CDR2 FYNNEI. The length of the CDR3 is 13 residues. The CDR3 is CASASGTVYEQYF. The DNA for the CDR3 is TGTGCCAGCGCCTCCGGGACAGTCTACGAGCAGTACTTC.

This clonotype was seen many times. The chain combines TRBV7-9 with TRBJ1-2; 7 nucleotides match TRBD1. The CDR3 has 14 amino acids. The V gene end was trimmed by 6 bases and the J gene end by 8 bases; junction bases not matched to a gene: 12. Germline V gene data show CDR1 as SEHNR and CDR2 as FQNEAQ (reference sequence). In DNA, the CDR3 is TGTGCCAGCAGGACCGGGACAGACCTATTGGGCTACACCTTC. Protein sequence: CASRTGTDLLGYTF.

This clonotype was picked up many times. This chain uses TRBV7-9 with TRBJ1-2; maybe TRBD1 (5 bases). Germline V gene data show CDR1 as SEHNR and CDR2 as FQNEAQ (reference sequence). The CDR3 runs 16 residues. The V end lost 0 bases, the J end lost 2 bases, and 13 bases lay between the germline ends. CDR3 in DNA: TGTGCCAGCAGCTTAGCGAGGGGCCTCACAAACTATGGCTACACCTTC. This gives the protein CASSLARGLTNYGYTF.

This sequence joins TRBV24-1 and TRBJ2-3, with TRBD2 matching over 9 bases. The CDR3 runs to 19 residues. The V gene's germline CDR1 is KGHDR and CDR2 SFDVKD. J gave up 0 bases and V 5 bases, and 14 bases lay outside the gene matches. CDR3 protein: CATSVRLAVPFRSTDTQYF. The CDR3 DNA reads as TGTGCCACCAGTGTCCGACTAGCGGTCCCCTTTAGGAGCACAGATACGCAGTATTTT.

The chain combines TRBV7-8 with TRBJ1-3; D remains unclear. This CDR3 is built from 14 residues. Between the trimmed V and J ends, which lost 5 bases and 5 bases, there was a span of 13 bases. CDR1 is SGHVS and CDR2 is FQNEAQ in the germline V gene. DNA of the CDR3: TGTGCCAGCAGCCCGCCGGGGATTAGAAACACCATATATTTT. Translated, it gives CASSPPGIRNTIYF. The full variable domain, with the rest looked up from reference TRBV7-8 and TRBJ1-3, is GAGVSQSPRYKVAKRGQDVALRCDPISGHVSLFWYQQALGQGPEFLTYFQNEAQLDKSGLPSDRFFAERPEGSVSTLKIQRTQQEDSAVYLCASSPPGIRNTIYFGEGSWLTVV.

This clonotype came up many times. This chain uses TRBV5-1 with TRBJ1-1, with D hard to call. CDR3 size: 17 residues. Germline values: CDR1 SGHRS, CDR2 YFSETQ. V was cut by 2 bases and J by 1 base, with 18 bases left in between. Here the CDR3 DNA reads TGCGCCAGCAGCTTCTTTCGGGCGGGCCCGCGGAACACTGAAGCTTTCTTT. Encoded protein: CASSFFRAGPRNTEAFF. The full variable domain, its missing parts supplied by reference TRBV5-1 and TRBJ1-1, is KAGVTQTPRYLIKTRGQQVTLSCSPISGHRSVSWYQQTPGQGLQFLFEYFSETQRNKGNFPGRFSGRQFSNSRSEMNVSTLELGDSALYLCASSFFRAGPRNTEAFFGQGTRLTVV.

This clonotype showed up just a few times. The rearrangement uses TRBV2 and TRBJ1-1; TRBD1 matches at 10 bases. The CDR3 contains 14 residues. V gave up 8 bases and J gave up 6 bases; unmatched junction bases: 9. CDR1 and CDR2 (germline): SNHLY, FYNNEI. CDR3 residues: CASGTQTGGSEAFF. The CDR3 DNA reads as TGTGCCAGCGGGACCCAGACAGGGGGCTCTGAAGCTTTCTTT.